Detailed here is one TCR beta chain. Its antigen is currently unknown. The CDR3 extends over 12 amino acids. The germline CDR1 and CDR2 sequences are MDHEN and SYDVKM. Deletions cut 7 bases from V and 3 bases from J, with 6 bases between. TCRdb keeps only in-frame clones here, not all; method: immunoSEQ multiplex PCR. The sample contains about 38,000 clones, around 80% of which appear only once. This record belongs to a study of OX40 agonist ivuxolimab in advanced cancers. Study findings and constraints: CD4+ T cells averaged fewer expanded clones than CD8+ T cells. Expansion of clones was among the lowest in partial responders at 0.1-3.0 mg/kg.

The sample in question was CD4+ or CD8+ T cells sorted from blood, obtained in a trial of the OX40 agonist ivuxolimab. This clonotype was sampled from an adult with an advanced solid tumor such as melanoma, head and neck, liver or kidney cancer. The J gene is TRBJ1-4, the V gene TRBV28; no firm D call. Here the CDR3 reads CASTESNEKLFF. DNA of the CDR3: TGTGCCAGCACAGAGTCTAATGAAAAACTGTTTTTT.